This T cell receptor (beta chain) was observed in a study of Tregs in tolerant kidney transplant recipients. General study points: For some patients, primers changed over time, blocking nucleotide-level comparison. Tregs expanded with activated donor B cells seemed most donor-specific.

Related graft donors supplied nonmyeloablative bone marrow transplants, and mixed chimerism was transient. CD4+CD25+CD127- Tregs, CD4+CD25- non-Tregs, CD4 and CD8 cells were sorted. There are 17 residues in the CDR3. The germline CDR1 and CDR2 sequences are LNHDA and SQIVND (reference sequence). V lost 2 bases and J lost 4; bases outside the gene matches: 9. Some clones are missing from TCRdb's copy, which holds only in-frame ones; the method was immunoSEQ multiplex PCR. In all, the sample yields around 30,000 clones. For this clone: Its antigen remains unidentified. The CDR3 extends 3 residues past the end of the read, so its final part is completed from the germline J gene.

The sequences come from CD4+ T cells from blood (PBMCs), collected 24 months after the transplant. This receptor was identified in a human patient who received a combined kidney and bone marrow transplant. Some T cells may have originated in the graft donor. The genes are TRBV19 and TRBJ1-5; 9 nucleotides align to TRBD1. The CDR3: CASSISEGTGMNQPQHF. Incomplete CDR3 DNA: TGTGCCAGTAGTATAAGTGAGGGGACAGGGATGAATCAGCCC.